This T cell receptor beta chain comes out of a study of beta chain features in type 1 diabetes (dated by TCRdb to 2016 to 2018). Regarding the research as a whole: Mean age, gender distribution, total cell number and subset yield did not differ between patients and healthy donors. Across all samples, 107,917,701 sorted cells were examined, and cell number per subset correlated strongly with RNA yield. The study compared TCRB repertoires of sorted circulating CD4+ T cell subsets between recently diagnosed type 1 diabetes patients and matched healthy donors. Naive and central memory subsets were obtained from all 30 or so donors, but regulatory and stem cell-like memory subsets were isolated from only 8 patients and roughly 8 healthy donors.

The table lists this clone with a few counts. It has no known antigen specificity. Sequence at one end of the junction differs from germline and may be a read error. The High Capacity cDNA Reverse Transcription Kit was used to reverse transcribe all of the isolated RNA, meaning that expressed TCRB transcripts were what got sequenced. Deep immunoSEQ sequencing was performed on naive, central memory and regulatory T cell samples, with an average of roughly 3.5 million total reads per sample. Sorted cells were lysed in RLT buffer and RNA was extracted with DNase-treated RNeasy Micro or Mini kits, depending on cell number. To prevent cross-contamination, every cell subset was processed on its own, while patient and healthy donor samples were processed together. The immunoSEQ multiplex PCR was used to amplify TCRB sequences from cDNA, yielding 87-bp fragments that span the CDR3 region. The amplicons were sequenced using the Illumina HiSeq platform. For the original study's pipeline: Synthetic template baselines were used to correct PCR bias computationally, reads within Hamming distance 2 were collapsed, and singletons that could not be merged were discarded. Reads were aligned to IMGT to assign V, D and J genes, CDR3 length, and insertions or deletions at six rearrangement sites. Clonotype counts were normalized to sorted cell number within each subset before computing true diversity and Gini coefficients with the tcR R package. Repertoire sharing was quantified using the overlap coefficient calculated on TCRB nucleotide sequences. Out-of-frame TCRB sequences from naive cells were analyzed as a proxy for the pre-selection repertoire. TCRdb's version of the immuneACCESS table is confined to in-frame rearrangements and falls short of the full clone set. An unresolved V gene accounts for under half of the shortfall where checked; the remainder is of unknown origin. Clonal size and the V and J genes are those of that table, whereas D and trimming came from the DNA. Recorded for this sample are 300,000 to 400,000 clones; approximately 9.9% of them occurred a single time. 0.015% of the sample is held by the ten biggest clonotypes.

What the authors observed across the whole study: Shorter templates might have been favored by PCR, but patient and control samples were amplified and corrected together, so both groups would have been affected equally by any skew. A moderate but significant shortening of TCRB CDR3 length was observed in type 1 diabetes patients in all four CD4+ subsets. Naive, central memory and regulatory TCRB repertoires appeared to be more similar among patients than among healthy donors. Because cDNA was sequenced instead of genomic DNA, activated cells with high expression could be over-represented, although the groups did not differ in activation or CD3 levels. Fewer insertions and more nucleotide deletions at VDJ recombination sites were observed in patients with type 1 diabetes, implying thymic rearrangement abnormalities. Because the HLA sub-analyses included only small numbers of individuals, any influence of HLA type on TCRB rearrangement was left unresolved.

Each donor gave one peripheral blood draw, averaging roughly 120 mL, which was collected into heparinised tubes. Using a panel that included CD45RO, CCR7, CD25, CD127, CD95 and CD27, naive, central memory, regulatory and stem cell-like memory CD4+ T cells were sorted on a BD FACSAria II. Purity was above 98% for every sorted population. PBMCs were isolated immediately by Lymphoprep density gradient centrifugation and stained directly without culture. So that batch effects would be minimized, each experiment stained and sorted samples in pairs, pairing one healthy donor with one patient. CDR1 SSHAT and CDR2 FNYEAQ were looked up in the germline V gene (reference sequence). The cysteine opens and the phenylalanine closes a CDR3 of 17 amino acids. The CDR3 DNA has 51 bases and is translated from base 1.

The chain is assembled from TRBV7-7 and TRBJ2-2, with 7 bases in between that match TRBD2. Sequencing was done on a sample of naive CD4+ T cells from blood. What the cell subset or site label conveys for this sample: true naive CD4+ T cells. The sequence was collected from a woman aged 25 to 45 in good health. The nucleotides read TGTGCTAGCAGCTTAGCATCGGGCGGGAGTAGCACCGGGGAGCTGTTTTTT. Its amino acids are CASSLASGGSSTGELFF. This CDR3, with the reference TRBV7-7 and TRBJ2-2 proteins standing in past its ends, gives the full variable domain GAGVSQSPRYKVTKRGQDVTLRCDPISSHATLYWYQQALGQGPEFLTYFNYEAQPDKSGLPSDRFSAERPEGSISTLTIQRTEQRDSAMYRCASSLASGGSSTGELFFGEGSRLTVL.